The 13 T cell receptor beta chains below were found in one sample sequenced in a study of vaccination and CD4 T cells after COVID-19. Their antigens remain unidentified. Cultured CD4+ T-cell DNA underwent Oncomine TCR Beta short-read sequencing. From the PCR reads, TCRdb called clonotypes with MiXCR, one entry per CDR3 protein. The sample holds about 14,000 distinct CDR3 sequences; around 30% are singletons and the top ten take around 20%. Specified treatment: roughly 11-day PBMC culture with coronavirus spike peptide pools or control peptides (ViraFEST assay). The sample here was CD4+ T cells from blood, cultured in vitro, taken before SARS-CoV-2 vaccination. These TCRs come from a human donor who received a COVID-19 vaccine.

V and J are TRBV12-3 or TRBV12-4 and TRBJ2-1, with TRBD2 matching 7 bases. V lost 1 base, J lost 4 bases, and 10 bases stayed unmatched. CDR3 length: 17 residues. This CDR3 reads CASSLVSMVGGYNEQFF. The DNA of the CDR3 is TGTGCCAGCAGTTTAGTCAGTATGGTGGGGGGGTACAATGAGCAGTTCTTC.

The chain employs TRBV7-2 and TRBJ1-6; 10 bases fit TRBD1. Germline V gene data show CDR1 as SGHTA and CDR2 as FQGNSA. This CDR3 comprises 15 residues. The J segment lost 7 bases and the V segment lost 6 bases, leaving 6 bases of the junction unmatched. The CDR3 DNA reads as TGTGCCAGCAGTCACCCGGGACAGGGGAATTCACCCCTCCACTTT. This gives the protein CASSHPGQGNSPLHF.

The V call is TRBV20-1, the J call TRBJ2-1; 8 bases match TRBD2. In germline, CDR1 is DFQATT, CDR2 SNEGSKA (reference sequence). The CDR3 spans 14 residues. CDR3 nucleotide sequence: TGCAGGGCCTTTGCGGGGGGAACCTACAATGAGCAGTTCTTC. This sequence encodes CRAFAGGTYNEQFF.

J is TRBJ2-1 and V is TRBV5-4; 9 nucleotides match TRBD1. V dropped 6 bases and J dropped 9; count of bases not matched to a gene: 13. The V gene's germline CDR1 is SGHNT and CDR2 YYREEE (reference sequence). CDR3 length: 15 residues. The CDR3 nucleotides read TGTGCCAGCACCCCCAAGGGACAGGGTACCACTGAGCAGTTCTTC. Protein: CASTPKGQGTTEQFF.

This clonotype was seen a few times. V is TRBV30 and J is TRBJ1-1; possibly TRBD1 for D (5 bases). Germline V gene data show CDR1 as GTSNPN and CDR2 as SVGIG (reference sequence). The V and J ends lost 2 bases and 3 bases respectively, with 16 bases between them. The CDR3 is 15 residues long. CDR3 sequence reads: CAWSFGGSGDTEAFF. CDR3 nucleotide sequence: TGTGCCTGGAGTTTTGGGGGTTCGGGGGACACTGAAGCTTTCTTT.

CDR3 amino acids: CASSLGRTGDGNSPLHF. Written as DNA, the CDR3 is TGTGCCAGCAGCTTGGGGAGGACAGGGGACGGGAATTCACCCCTCCACTTT. The chain is built from TRBV5-4 and TRBJ1-6; 9 bases map to TRBD1. Trimming cost V 0 bases and J 7 bases; bases outside gene matches: 8. The CDR3 consists of 17 residues. Germline V gives CDR1 SGHNT, CDR2 YYREEE (reference sequence).

This clonotype showed up just a few times. The V call is TRBV6-1, the J call TRBJ2-3; the D gene could be TRBD1 or TRBD2 (5 bases each). The CDR3 length is 15 residues. The V and J ends lost 5 bases and 3 bases respectively, with 15 bases between them. CDR1 and CDR2 (germline): MNHNS, SASEGT. CDR3 in amino acids: CASSLYLAGTDTQYF. The CDR3 DNA sequence: TGTGCCAGCAGTCTTTATCTAGCAGGGACAGATACGCAGTATTTT.

Details on this clonotype: One junction end disagrees with the germline gene, perhaps due to a read error. V and J are TRBV6-1 and TRBJ1-4; D ambiguous. The CDR3 runs 13 residues. Germline assignment: CDR1 MNHNS and CDR2 SASEGT. DNA for the CDR3: TGTGCCAGCAGCCAACCAACTAATGAAAGACTGTTTTTT. This gives the protein CASSQPTNERLFF.

This clonotype showed up just a few times. V and J are TRBV7-2 and TRBJ2-2, with 8 bases fitting TRBD2. Losses at the gene ends were 5 bases for V and 5 bases for J; bases not matched to a gene: 10. The CDR3 length is 16 residues. Germline assignment: CDR1 SGHTA and CDR2 FQGNSA. Here the CDR3 reads CASSGGTSLRTGELFF. The CDR3 DNA is TGTGCCAGCAGCGGGGGGACTAGTCTTAGGACCGGGGAGCTGTTTTTT.

There are a few counts of this clonotype. The rearrangement links TRBV12-3 or TRBV12-4 to TRBJ1-5; D perhaps matches TRBD1 (6 bases). V was pared by 2 bases and J by 2 bases, with 13 bases between. The CDR3 spans 16 residues. The CDR3 DNA reads TGTGCCAGCAGTTTACTTCCAGGGGCGGGCAATCAGCCCCAGCATTTT. Its protein product is CASSLLPGAGNQPQHF.

J is TRBJ1-2 and V is TRBV6-1, with TRBD1 matching over 11 bases. The J segment lost 4 bases and the V segment lost 6 bases, leaving 10 bases of the junction unmatched. From germline, CDR1 is MNHNS and CDR2 SASEGT. This CDR3 has 16 amino acids. CDR3 nucleotides: TGTGCCAGCAGCCGGACAGGGGGCGAGTCGGGCTATGGCTACACCTTC. As protein: CASSRTGGESGYGYTF.

The V and J genes are TRBV20-1 and TRBJ1-1; D is uncertain. V shed 0 bases and J shed 2 bases, with 10 bases lying between them. CDR3 length equals 14 residues. From germline, CDR1 is DFQATT and CDR2 SNEGSKA (reference sequence). In nucleotides, the CDR3 is TGCAGTGCTAGAGATTTTGGGGATAACACTGAAGCTTTCTTT. Protein product: CSARDFGDNTEAFF.

The rearrangement uses TRBV7-8 and TRBJ1-5; TRBD1 might be the D (6 bases). The CDR3 totals 16 residues. V shed 1 base and J shed 9 bases, with 19 bases lying between them. Per germline, CDR1 SGHVS and CDR2 FQNEAQ. CDR3 amino acids: CASSLEGRGRVGPQHF. The DNA of the CDR3 is TGTGCCAGCAGCTTAGAGGGCAGGGGAAGGGTTGGGCCCCAGCATTTT.